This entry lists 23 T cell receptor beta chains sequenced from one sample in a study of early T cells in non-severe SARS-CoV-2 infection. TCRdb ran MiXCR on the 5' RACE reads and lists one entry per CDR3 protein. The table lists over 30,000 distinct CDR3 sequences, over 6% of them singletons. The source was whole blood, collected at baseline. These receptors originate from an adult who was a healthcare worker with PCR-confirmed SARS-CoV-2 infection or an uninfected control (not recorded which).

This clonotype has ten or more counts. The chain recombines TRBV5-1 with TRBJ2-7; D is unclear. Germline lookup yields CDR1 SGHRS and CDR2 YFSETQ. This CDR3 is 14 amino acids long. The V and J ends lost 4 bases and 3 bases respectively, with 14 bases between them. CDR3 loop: CASSPRTQDYEQYF. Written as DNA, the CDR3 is TGCGCCAGCAGCCCACGGACCCAGGACTACGAGCAGTACTTC.

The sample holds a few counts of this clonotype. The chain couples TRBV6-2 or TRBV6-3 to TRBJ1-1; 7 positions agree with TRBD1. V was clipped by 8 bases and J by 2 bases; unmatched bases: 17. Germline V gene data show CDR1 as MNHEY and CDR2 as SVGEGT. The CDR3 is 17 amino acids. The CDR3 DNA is TGTGCCAGCTCCCTACCCAGTTCCGGGACAGAAAACACTGAAGCTTTCTTT. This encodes CASSLPSSGTENTEAFF.

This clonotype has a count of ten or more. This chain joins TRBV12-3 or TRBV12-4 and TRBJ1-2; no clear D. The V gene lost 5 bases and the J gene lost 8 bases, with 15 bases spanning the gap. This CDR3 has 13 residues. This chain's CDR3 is CASSITKGYGYTF. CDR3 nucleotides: TGTGCCAGCAGTATAACAAAAGGGTACGGCTACACCTTC.

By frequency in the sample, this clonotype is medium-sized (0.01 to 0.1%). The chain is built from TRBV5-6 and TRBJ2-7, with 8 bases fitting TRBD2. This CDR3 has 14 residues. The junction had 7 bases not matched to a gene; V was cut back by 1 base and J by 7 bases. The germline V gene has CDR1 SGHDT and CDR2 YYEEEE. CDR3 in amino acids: CASSLPAGATEQYF. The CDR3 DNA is TGTGCCAGCAGCTTGCCAGCGGGAGCCACGGAGCAGTACTTC.

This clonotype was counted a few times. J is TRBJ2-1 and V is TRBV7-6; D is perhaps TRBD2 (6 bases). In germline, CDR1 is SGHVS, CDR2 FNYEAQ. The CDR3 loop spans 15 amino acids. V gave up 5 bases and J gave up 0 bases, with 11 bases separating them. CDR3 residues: CASSRSGSSYNEQFF. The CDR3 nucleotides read TGTGCCAGCAGCCGCAGCGGGTCCTCCTACAATGAGCAGTTCTTC.

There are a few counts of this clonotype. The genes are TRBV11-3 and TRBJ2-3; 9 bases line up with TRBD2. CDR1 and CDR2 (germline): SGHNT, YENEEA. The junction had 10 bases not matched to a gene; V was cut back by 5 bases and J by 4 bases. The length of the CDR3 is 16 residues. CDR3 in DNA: TGTGCCAGCAGCCCCCGTGATGGCGGGAGGGCAGATACGCAGTATTTT. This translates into CASSPRDGGRADTQYF.

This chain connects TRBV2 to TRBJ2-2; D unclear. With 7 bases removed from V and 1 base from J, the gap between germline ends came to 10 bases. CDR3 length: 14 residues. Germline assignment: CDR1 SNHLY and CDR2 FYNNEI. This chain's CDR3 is CASNLIRNTGELFF. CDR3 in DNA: TGTGCCAGCAATTTGATCCGGAACACCGGGGAGCTGTTTTTT. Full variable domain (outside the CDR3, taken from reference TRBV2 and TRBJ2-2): EPEVTQTPSHQVTQMGQEVILRCVPISNHLYFYWYRQILGQKVEFLVSFYNNEISEKSEIFDDQFSVERPDGSNFTLKIRSTKLEDSAMYFCASNLIRNTGELFFGEGSRLTVL.

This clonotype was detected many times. The CDR3 nucleotides read TGTGCCAGCAGTCGAGGCGGAGGCTACGAGCAGTACGTC. Translation gives CASSRGGGYEQYV. The chain joins TRBV6-1 to TRBJ2-7; D is possibly TRBD2 (5 bases). V lost 5 bases, J lost 3 bases, and 11 bases lay in between. This CDR3 has 13 amino acids. The germline CDR1 and CDR2 sequences are MNHNS and SASEGT.

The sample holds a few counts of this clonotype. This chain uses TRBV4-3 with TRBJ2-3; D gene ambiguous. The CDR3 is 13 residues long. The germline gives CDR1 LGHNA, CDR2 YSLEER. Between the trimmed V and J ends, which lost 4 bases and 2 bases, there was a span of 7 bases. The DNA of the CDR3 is TGCGCCAGCAGCCCGCGGACCACAGATACGCAGTATTTT. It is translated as CASSPRTTDTQYF.

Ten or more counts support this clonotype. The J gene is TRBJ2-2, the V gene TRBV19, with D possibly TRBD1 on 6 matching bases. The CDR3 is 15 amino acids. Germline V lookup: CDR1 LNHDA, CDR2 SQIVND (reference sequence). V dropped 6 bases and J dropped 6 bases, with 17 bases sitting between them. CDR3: CASRKGHGNAGELFF. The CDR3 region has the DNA TGTGCCAGTAGGAAGGGACATGGCAATGCCGGGGAGCTGTTTTTT.

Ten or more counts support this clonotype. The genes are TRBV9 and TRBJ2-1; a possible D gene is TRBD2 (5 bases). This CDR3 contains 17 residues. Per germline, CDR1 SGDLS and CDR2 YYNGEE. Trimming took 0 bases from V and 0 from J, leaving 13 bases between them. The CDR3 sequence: CASSVGLLASSYNEQFF. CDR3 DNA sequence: TGTGCCAGCAGCGTAGGGCTATTAGCGTCCTCCTACAATGAGCAGTTCTTC.

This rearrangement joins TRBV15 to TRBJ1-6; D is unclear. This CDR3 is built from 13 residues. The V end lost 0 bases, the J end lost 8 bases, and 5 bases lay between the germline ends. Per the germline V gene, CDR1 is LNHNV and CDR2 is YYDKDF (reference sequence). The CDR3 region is CATSRERHSPLHF. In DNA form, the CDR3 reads TGTGCCACCAGCAGAGAGCGGCATTCACCCCTCCACTTT.

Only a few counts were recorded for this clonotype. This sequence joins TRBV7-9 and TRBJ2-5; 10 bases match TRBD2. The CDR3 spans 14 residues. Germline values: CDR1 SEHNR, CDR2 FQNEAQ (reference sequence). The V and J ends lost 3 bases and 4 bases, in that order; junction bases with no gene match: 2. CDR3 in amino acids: CASSFASGRETQYF. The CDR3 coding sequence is TGTGCCAGCAGCTTCGCTAGCGGGAGAGAGACCCAGTACTTC.

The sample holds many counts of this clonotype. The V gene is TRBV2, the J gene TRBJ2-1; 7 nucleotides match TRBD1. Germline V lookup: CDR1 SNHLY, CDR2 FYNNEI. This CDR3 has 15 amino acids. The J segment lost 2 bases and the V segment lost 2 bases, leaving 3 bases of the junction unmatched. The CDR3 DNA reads TGTGCCAGCAGTGAAACAGGGGAAACCTACAATGAGCAGTTCTTC. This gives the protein CASSETGETYNEQFF.

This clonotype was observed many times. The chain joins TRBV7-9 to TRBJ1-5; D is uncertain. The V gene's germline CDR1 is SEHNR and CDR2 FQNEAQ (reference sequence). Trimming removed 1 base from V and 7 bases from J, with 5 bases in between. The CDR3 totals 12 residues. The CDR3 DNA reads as TGTGCCAGCAGCTTAGATGACCAGCCCCAGCATTTT. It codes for CASSLDDQPQHF.

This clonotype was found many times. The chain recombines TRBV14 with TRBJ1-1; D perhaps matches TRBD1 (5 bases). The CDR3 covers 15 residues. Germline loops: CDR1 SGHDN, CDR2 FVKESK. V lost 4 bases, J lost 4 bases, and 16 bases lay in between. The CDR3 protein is CASSPLLGLGTEAFF. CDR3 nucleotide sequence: TGTGCCAGCAGCCCCCTTTTGGGGCTGGGCACTGAAGCTTTCTTT.

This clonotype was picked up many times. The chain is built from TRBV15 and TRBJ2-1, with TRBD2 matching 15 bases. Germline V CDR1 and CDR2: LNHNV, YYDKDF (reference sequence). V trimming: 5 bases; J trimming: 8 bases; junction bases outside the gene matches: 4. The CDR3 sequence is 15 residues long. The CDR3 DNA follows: TGTGCCACCAGCTACGGACTAGCGGGAGGGCATGAGCAGTTCTTC. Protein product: CATSYGLAGGHEQFF. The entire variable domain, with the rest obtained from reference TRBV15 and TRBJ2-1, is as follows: DAMVIQNPRYQVTQFGKPVTLSCSQTLNHNVMYWYQQKSSQAPKLLFHYYDKDFNNEADTPDNFQSRRPNTSFCFLDIRSPGLGDTAMYLCATSYGLAGGHEQFFGPGTRLTVL.

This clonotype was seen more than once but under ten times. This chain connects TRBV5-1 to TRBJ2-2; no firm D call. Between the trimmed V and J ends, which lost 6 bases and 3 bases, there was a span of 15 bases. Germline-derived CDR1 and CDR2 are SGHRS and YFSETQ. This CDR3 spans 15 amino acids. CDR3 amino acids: CASTERSWDTGELFF. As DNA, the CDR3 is TGCGCCAGCACCGAAAGGTCCTGGGACACCGGGGAGCTGTTTTTT.

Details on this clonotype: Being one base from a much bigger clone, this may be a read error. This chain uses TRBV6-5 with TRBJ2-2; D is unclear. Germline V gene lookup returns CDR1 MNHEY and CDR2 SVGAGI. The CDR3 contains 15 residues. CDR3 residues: CASSYLTLGTEELFF. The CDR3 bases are TGTGCCAGCAGTTATCTGACCCTGGGCACCGAGGAGCTGTTTTTT.

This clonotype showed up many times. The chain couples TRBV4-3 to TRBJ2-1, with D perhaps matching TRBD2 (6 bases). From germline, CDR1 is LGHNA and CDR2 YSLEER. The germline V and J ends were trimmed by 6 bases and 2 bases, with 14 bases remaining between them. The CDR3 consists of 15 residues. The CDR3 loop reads CASRSSSAPYNEQFF. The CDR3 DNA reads TGCGCCAGCAGGTCATCTAGCGCCCCCTACAATGAGCAGTTCTTC.

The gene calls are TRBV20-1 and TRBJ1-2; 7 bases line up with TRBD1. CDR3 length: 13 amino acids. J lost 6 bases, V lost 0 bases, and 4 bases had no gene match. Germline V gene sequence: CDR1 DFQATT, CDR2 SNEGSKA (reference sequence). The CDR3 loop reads CSARDYTGDGYTF. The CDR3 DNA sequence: TGCAGTGCTAGAGATTATACAGGGGATGGCTACACCTTC.

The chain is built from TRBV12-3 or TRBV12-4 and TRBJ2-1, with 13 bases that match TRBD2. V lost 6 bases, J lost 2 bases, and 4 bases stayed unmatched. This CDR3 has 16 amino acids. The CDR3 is CASSRGTSGTYNEQFF. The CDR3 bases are TGTGCCAGCAGCCGCGGGACTAGCGGGACCTACAATGAGCAGTTCTTC.

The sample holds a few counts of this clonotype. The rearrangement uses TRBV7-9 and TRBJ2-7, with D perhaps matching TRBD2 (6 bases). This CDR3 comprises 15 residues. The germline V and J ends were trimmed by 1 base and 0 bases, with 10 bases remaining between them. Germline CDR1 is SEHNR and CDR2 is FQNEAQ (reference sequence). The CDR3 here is CASSLDRGSSYEQYV. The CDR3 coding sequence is TGTGCCAGCAGCTTAGATCGGGGGAGCTCCTACGAGCAGTACGTC.